This paragraph covers one TCR beta chain sequence. These data come from a study of TIL therapy for anti-PD-1-resistant metastatic lung cancer. As for the study in general: Median tumor PD-L1 proportion score was about 6.6%.

Germline V gene lookup returns CDR1 MNHNY and CDR2 SVGAGI (reference sequence). Trimming removed 2 bases from V and 5 bases from J, with 7 bases in between. This CDR3 is 13 amino acids long. Time point reported: pre-treatment sample, taken before nivolumab and TIL therapy. Tumor tissue came from excised metastases, mostly pleural nodules or supraclavicular lymph nodes. The immunoSEQ assay was v3. Survey-level samples got approximately 2 million read pairs; deep-level samples got roughly 4.5-6 million. Only in-frame clones appear in the TCRdb table, and some are missing; sequencing was by immunoSEQ multiplex PCR. The sample consists of 45,000 to 60,000 clones, just over 70% of them appearing once.

The origin of this receptor is a person between 30 and 79 years old with non-small cell lung cancer. The sequencing used tumor tissue, collected at baseline. The chain recombines TRBV6-6 with TRBJ1-5; D call uncertain. The chain's CDR3 is CASSYQAYQPQHF. The CDR3 nucleotides read TGTGCCAGCAGTTACCAGGCCTATCAGCCCCAGCATTTT.